Reported below is one T cell receptor (beta chain). TCRdb keeps only in-frame clones here, not all; method: immunoSEQ multiplex PCR. The sample yields about 31,000 clones, 80% to 90% seen once. The length of the CDR3 is 13 residues. Trimming pared 2 bases from V and 5 bases from J, leaving 9 bases between. Per germline, CDR1 MNHEY and CDR2 SMNVEV (reference sequence). This record belongs to a study of OX40 agonist ivuxolimab in advanced cancers. The sequenced sample was CD4+ or CD8+ T cells sorted from blood, obtained in a trial of the OX40 agonist ivuxolimab. The TCR was taken from an adult with an advanced solid tumor such as melanoma, head and neck, liver or kidney cancer. The V call is TRBV27, the J call TRBJ1-2; D is unresolved. CDR3 nucleotides: TGTGCCAGCAGTTTACGAAAAGGGTATGGCTACACCTTC. Encoded protein: CASSLRKGYGYTF.